This T cell receptor (beta chain) was captured by sequencing in a study of cytomegalovirus exposure and HLA in healthy donors. Donors sampled were nominally healthy, though unrecorded immune exposures were likely. Primers for the PCR totalled 60 Vbeta and 13 Jbeta. Clones were read by immunoSEQ multiplex PCR, and TCRdb kept only the in-frame ones, dropping some. The top ten clones hold 3% to 3.5% of a sample with 150,000 or so clones, roughly 80% of them seen once. Trimming took off 4 bases at V and 5 bases at J, with 13 bases between the two ends. This CDR3 region has 13 residues. Germline CDR1 SGDLS, CDR2 YYNGEE.

The rearrangement joins TRBV9 to TRBJ2-7; D uncertain. The source is a man aged 35 to 55 in good health and CMV-seronegative. The sample consisted of PBMCs. The CDR3 region is CASSMISGDEQYF. The CDR3 DNA follows: TGTGCCAGCAGCATGATCTCCGGTGACGAGCAGTACTTC.